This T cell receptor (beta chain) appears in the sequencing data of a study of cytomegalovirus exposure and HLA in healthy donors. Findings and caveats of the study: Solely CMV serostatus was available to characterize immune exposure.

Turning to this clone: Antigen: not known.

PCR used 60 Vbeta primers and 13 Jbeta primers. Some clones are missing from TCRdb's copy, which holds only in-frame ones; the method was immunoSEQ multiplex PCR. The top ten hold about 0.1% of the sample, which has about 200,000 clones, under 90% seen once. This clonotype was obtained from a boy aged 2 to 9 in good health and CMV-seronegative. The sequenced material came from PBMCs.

CDR3 nucleotide sequence: TGTGCCAGCAGCTTACTAGCGGGGGGGAGAGATACGCAGTATTTT. Encoded protein: CASSLLAGGRDTQYF. V gene TRBV7-9 combines with J gene TRBJ2-3, with TRBD2 matching over 12 bases. CDR1 and CDR2 (germline): SEHNR, FQNEAQ (reference sequence). V dropped 2 bases and J dropped 5; count of bases not matched to a gene: 2. The CDR3 sequence is 15 residues long.